These 21 T cell receptor beta chains share one sample of origin, sequenced in a study of regulatory T cells in long-lasting Graves disease (dated by TCRdb to the early 2020s). Receptors were amplified or captured by multiplex PCR. TCRdb shows the sequencer as Illumina HiSeq 4000. TCR beta libraries were built with iRepertoire HTBI primers and Arm-PCR amplification of CDR3 regions. TCRdb ran its own pipeline on the public reads, namely fastp trimming at Q25 and MiXCR clone calling, and kept in-frame beta chains. Each CDR3 protein appears once, grouped with its most common genes and DNA. For this sample the table gives 650,000 to 700,000 distinct CDR3 sequences, of which 30% were detected only once. Around 40% of the sample is held by the ten biggest clonotypes. The label giving this sample's time point can be read as: persistent/refractory GD, antithyroid drugs over 5 years with positive TRAb. For both TCR sequencing and RNA sequencing, RNA was extracted from PBMCs in TRIzol.

This specimen was peripheral blood mononuclear cells (PBMCs), taken when the disease was refractory, from a patient treated with antithyroid drugs. The receptor set was obtained from a female donor with Graves disease.

The table lists this clonotype with many counts. The chain couples TRBV11-2 to TRBJ2-2; D gene ambiguous. V was pared by 8 bases and J by 1 base, with 11 bases between. Per germline, CDR1 SGHAT and CDR2 FQNNGV. The CDR3 spans 14 residues. CDR3 in amino acids: CASVKARNTGELFF. Written as DNA, the CDR3 is TGTGCCAGCGTGAAAGCCAGGAACACCGGGGAGCTGTTTTTT.

This rearrangement joins TRBV7-3 to TRBJ1-3; D not resolved. The CDR3 length is 17 residues. The germline V gene has CDR1 SGHTA and CDR2 FQGTGA. With 2 bases removed from V and 0 bases from J, the gap between germline ends came to 14 bases. CDR3: CASSLDRGPNSGNTIYF. For the CDR3, the DNA is TGTGCCAGCAGCTTAGATCGGGGTCCCAACTCTGGAAACACCATATATTTT.

The chain is built from TRBV2 and TRBJ2-7; TRBD1 or TRBD2 may be the D gene (6 bases each). The CDR3 totals 16 residues. V was shortened by 6 bases and J by 2 bases, with 20 bases between the two germline ends. Per germline, CDR1 SNHLY and CDR2 FYNNEI. The CDR3: CASSRGTLGSTYEQYF. CDR3 bases: TGTGCCAGCAGCCGGGGGACACTTGGGTCGACCTACGAGCAGTACTTC.

The DNA for the CDR3 is TGTGCCAGCAGCGCGCTACTAGCGGGAAGTGAGCAGTACTTC. This encodes CASSALLAGSEQYF. This chain joins TRBV9 and TRBJ2-7, with TRBD2 matching 10 bases. Trimming at V came to 3 bases and at J to 7 bases, leaving 7 bases not matched to a gene. The CDR3 sequence is 14 residues long. Germline V gives CDR1 SGDLS, CDR2 YYNGEE.

This clonotype has ten or more counts. This chain connects TRBV19 to TRBJ1-1, with 7 bases aligning to TRBD1. Germline values: CDR1 LNHDA, CDR2 SQIVND (reference sequence). V lost 5 bases and J lost 2; bases outside the gene matches: 8. This CDR3 spans 15 amino acids. Here the CDR3 reads CASSDLTGRNTEAFF. CDR3 in DNA: TGTGCCAGTAGTGACTTGACAGGGCGAAACACTGAAGCTTTCTTT.

The chain employs TRBV9 and TRBJ1-1; D possibly corresponds to TRBD1 (5 bases). In germline, CDR1 is SGDLS, CDR2 YYNGEE. Trimming cost V 0 bases and J 1 base, with 7 bases left between them. The CDR3 covers 14 residues. The CDR3 loop reads CASSVGDPNTEAFF. CDR3 bases: TGTGCCAGCAGCGTAGGGGACCCGAACACTGAAGCTTTCTTT.

The V call is TRBV6-1, the J call TRBJ1-4, with TRBD1 matching 7 bases. This CDR3 is 16 amino acids long. Germline V gene lookup returns CDR1 MNHNS and CDR2 SASEGT. V shed 6 bases, J shed 0 bases, and the junction held 7 bases outside the gene matches. CDR3 region: CASSNRGGATNEKLFF. The CDR3 DNA reads as TGTGCCAGCAGCAACAGGGGAGGGGCAACTAATGAAAAACTGTTTTTT.

This clonotype occurred a few times. The rearrangement links TRBV27 to TRBJ1-1; maybe TRBD1 (5 bases). CDR3 length: 16 amino acids. The ends were cut back, 5 bases at V and 5 bases at J, with 21 bases in the middle. CDR1 is MNHEY and CDR2 is SMNVEV in the germline V gene (reference sequence). CDR3 region: CASSNGLGELDTEAFF. The CDR3 bases are TGTGCCAGCAGTAACGGGTTGGGGGAGTTAGATACTGAAGCTTTCTTT.

V and J are TRBV27 and TRBJ2-7, with D possibly TRBD1 on 6 matching bases. V was clipped by 9 bases and J by 2 bases, with 17 bases between them. The CDR3 has 14 amino acids. Germline CDR1 reads MNHEY; CDR2 reads SMNVEV (reference sequence). DNA of the CDR3: TGTGCCAGTAAGGGTCAGGGGTCCCCCTACGAGCAGTACTTC. As protein: CASKGQGSPYEQYF.

This clonotype was counted ten times or more. The rearrangement links TRBV27 to TRBJ1-1, with a tentative D call TRBD1 (5 bases). Germline CDR1 MNHEY, CDR2 SMNVEV (reference sequence). The CDR3 runs to 13 residues. Trimming removed 9 bases at V and 4 bases at J, with 15 bases between. The CDR3 region is CASRPSRVTEAFF. The CDR3 DNA reads TGTGCCAGTAGACCATCCAGGGTCACTGAAGCTTTCTTT.

This clonotype has just a few counts. The chain recombines TRBV5-1 with TRBJ2-2; D is perhaps TRBD1 (6 bases). This CDR3 spans 15 amino acids. V lost 0 bases to trimming and J lost 6 bases, with 12 bases between them. CDR1 and CDR2 from the germline V gene are SGHRS and YFSETQ. The CDR3 loop is CASSLDGGLAGELFF. The CDR3 nucleotides read TGCGCCAGCAGCTTGGATGGGGGCCTGGCCGGGGAGCTGTTTTTT.

This chain connects TRBV3-1 to TRBJ1-1, with D uncertain. The CDR3 is 14 residues long. V lost 4 bases, J lost 2 bases, and 11 bases lay in between. In germline, CDR1 is LGHDT, CDR2 YNNKEL (reference sequence). CDR3 sequence: CASSPPETNTEAFF. The DNA for the CDR3 is TGTGCCAGCAGCCCCCCGGAGACCAACACTGAAGCTTTCTTT.

This clonotype has just a few counts. The chain links TRBV5-6 to TRBJ2-7; a weak D match, TRBD2 (6 bases). The germline V gene has CDR1 SGHDT and CDR2 YYEEEE. Deletions cut 4 bases from V and 2 bases from J, with 7 bases between. This CDR3 is built from 12 residues. The CDR3 region has the DNA TGTGCCAGCAGCAGACTAGCCTACGAGCAGTACTTC. Its protein product is CASSRLAYEQYF.

A word on this clonotype: No DNA is shown, since the ends of the CDR3 on it are uncertain; the CDR3 is the one TCRdb lists. The gene calls are TRBV2 and TRBJ1-2. CDR1 is SNHLY, CDR2 FYNNEI, per germline. The length of the CDR3 is 14 amino acids, counting both ends. CDR3 region: CASVEGRNNYGCTF.

This clonotype was seen more than once but under ten times. The genes are TRBV5-1 and TRBJ2-7; D unresolved. The CDR3 is made up of 13 amino acids. The V end was cut by 5 bases, the J end by 2 bases, with 11 bases between. Germline CDR1 and CDR2: SGHRS and YFSETQ. CDR3 residues: CASRAGSAYEQYF. The CDR3 nucleotides read TGCGCCAGCAGGGCAGGCTCGGCCTACGAGCAGTACTTC.

The sample holds one count of this clonotype. A much larger clone sits a single nucleotide away, making a read error possible. V is TRBV12-3 or TRBV12-4 and J is TRBJ1-2; 7 bases align to TRBD1. This CDR3 has 14 residues. J lost 7 bases, V lost 6 bases, and 11 bases had no gene match. The CDR3 nucleotides read TGTGCCAGCAGACCCGGACAGGCGAAAAGTGGCTACACCTTC. It encodes CASRPGQAKSGYTF.

The V gene is TRBV6-2 or TRBV6-3, the J gene TRBJ1-2, with a possible D match to TRBD1 (6 bases). CDR3 length: 15 amino acids. V was cut by 0 bases and J by 7 bases, with 15 bases left in between. Germline lookup yields CDR1 MNHEY and CDR2 SVGEGT. The CDR3 DNA reads as TGTGCCAGCAGTTACTCGCCTAACAGGGATCGTGGCTACACCTTC. This sequence encodes CASSYSPNRDRGYTF.

The chain employs TRBV29-1 and TRBJ1-2; D ambiguous. Per the germline V gene, CDR1 is SQVTM and CDR2 is ANQGSEA. The CDR3 totals 13 residues. Deletions cut 3 bases from V and 1 base from J, with 9 bases between. CDR3 sequence: CSVDGRLNYGYTF. The CDR3 bases are TGCAGCGTTGATGGACGCCTTAACTATGGCTACACCTTC.

The V gene is TRBV4-2, the J gene TRBJ1-2; 10 nucleotides align to TRBD1. This CDR3 contains 15 residues. V trimming: 2 bases; J trimming: 3 bases; junction bases outside the gene matches: 3. CDR1 is LGHNA, CDR2 YNFKEQ, per germline. The CDR3 nucleotides read TGTGCCAGCAGCCAAACGACAGGGGGCGACTATGGCTACACCTTC. It is translated as CASSQTTGGDYGYTF.

Only a few counts were recorded for this clonotype. The V call is TRBV6-5, the J call TRBJ1-2; 7 positions match TRBD1. V dropped 0 bases and J dropped 4; count of bases not matched to a gene: 5. This CDR3 contains 15 residues. The germline gives CDR1 MNHEY, CDR2 SVGAGI. The CDR3 sequence is CASSYSVQGLYGYTF. CDR3 sequence (DNA): TGTGCCAGCAGTTACTCGGTACAGGGGCTCTATGGCTACACCTTC.

This clonotype occurred a few times. CDR3 bases: TGCAGCGGCGGGGAGGTTACTAACTATGGCTACACCTTC. Protein: CSGGEVTNYGYTF. The chain combines TRBV29-1 with TRBJ1-2; D not certain. The germline gives CDR1 SQVTM, CDR2 ANQGSEA. The CDR3 contains 13 residues. The V end was cut by 7 bases, the J end by 0 bases, with 12 bases between.